Sequencing of this T cell receptor beta chain was carried out in a study of blood T cell repertoires in COVID-19. About the research overall: Samples taken during acute and convalescent COVID-19 were collected in the United States, Italy and Spain.

With 4 bases clipped from V and 8 bases from J, the junction kept 10 bases outside the gene matches. Germline V gene data show CDR1 as MNHEY and CDR2 as SMNVEV (reference sequence). The CDR3 sequence is 14 residues long. Profiled with immunoSEQ multiplex PCR; TCRdb holds only in-frame clones, not every one. Counted here are 95,000 or so clones, 81% occurring once; the ten biggest clones make up roughly 23%. This chain joins TRBV27 and TRBJ1-2, with 7 bases lining up with TRBD1. The material sequenced was peripheral blood. This TCR was sampled from an older man with active or convalescent COVID-19. The CDR3 nucleotides read TGTGCCAGCAGTTCGATCAGGGGGATGGGGGGCTACACCTTC. Encoded protein: CASSSIRGMGGYTF.